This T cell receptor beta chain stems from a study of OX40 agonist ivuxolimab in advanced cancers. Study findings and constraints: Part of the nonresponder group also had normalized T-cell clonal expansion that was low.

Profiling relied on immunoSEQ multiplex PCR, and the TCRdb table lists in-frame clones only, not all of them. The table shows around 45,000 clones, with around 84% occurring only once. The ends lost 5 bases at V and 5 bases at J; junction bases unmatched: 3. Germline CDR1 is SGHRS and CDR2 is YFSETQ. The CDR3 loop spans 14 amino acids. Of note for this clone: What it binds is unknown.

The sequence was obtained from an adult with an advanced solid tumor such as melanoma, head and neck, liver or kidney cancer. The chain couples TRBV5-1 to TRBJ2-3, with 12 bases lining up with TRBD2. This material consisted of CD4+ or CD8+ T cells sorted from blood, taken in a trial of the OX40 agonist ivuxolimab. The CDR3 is CASRLAGGVDTQYF. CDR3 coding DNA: TGCGCCAGCAGACTAGCGGGAGGAGTAGATACGCAGTATTTT.